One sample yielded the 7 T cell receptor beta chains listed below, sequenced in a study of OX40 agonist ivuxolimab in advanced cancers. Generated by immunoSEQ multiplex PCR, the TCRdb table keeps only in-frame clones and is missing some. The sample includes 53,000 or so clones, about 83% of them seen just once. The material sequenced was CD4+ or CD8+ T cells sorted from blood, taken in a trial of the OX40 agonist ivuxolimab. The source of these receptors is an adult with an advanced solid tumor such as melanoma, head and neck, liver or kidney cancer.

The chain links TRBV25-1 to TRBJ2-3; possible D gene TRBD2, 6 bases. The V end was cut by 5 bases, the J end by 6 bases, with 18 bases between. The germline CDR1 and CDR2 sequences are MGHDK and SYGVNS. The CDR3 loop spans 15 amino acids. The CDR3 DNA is TGTGCCAGCAGTTTCGGGGGTTCGCGAGGGGATACGCAGTATTTT. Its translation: CASSFGGSRGDTQYF.

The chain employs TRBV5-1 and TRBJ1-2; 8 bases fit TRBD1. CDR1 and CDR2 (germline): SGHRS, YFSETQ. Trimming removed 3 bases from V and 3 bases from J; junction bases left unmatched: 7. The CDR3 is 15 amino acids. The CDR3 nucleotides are TGCGCCAGCAGCTCGGATGGACAGGGCGACTATGGCTACACCTTC. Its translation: CASSSDGQGDYGYTF.

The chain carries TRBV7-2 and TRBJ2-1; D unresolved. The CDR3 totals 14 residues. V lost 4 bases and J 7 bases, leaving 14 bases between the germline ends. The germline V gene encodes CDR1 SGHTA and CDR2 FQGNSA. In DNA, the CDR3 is TGTGCCAGCAGCTGGCAGTCTGATGGAAATGAGCAGTTCTTC. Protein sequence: CASSWQSDGNEQFF.

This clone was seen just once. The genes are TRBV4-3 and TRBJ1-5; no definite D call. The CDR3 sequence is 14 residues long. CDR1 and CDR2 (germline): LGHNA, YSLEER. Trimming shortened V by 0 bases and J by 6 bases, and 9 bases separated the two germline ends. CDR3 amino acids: CASSQDLGSQPQHF. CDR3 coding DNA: TGCGCCAGCAGCCAAGATCTCGGGAGTCAGCCCCAGCATTTT.

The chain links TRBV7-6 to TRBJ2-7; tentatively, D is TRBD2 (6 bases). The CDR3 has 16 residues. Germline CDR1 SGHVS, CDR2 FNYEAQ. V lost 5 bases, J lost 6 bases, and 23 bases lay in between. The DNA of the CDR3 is TGTGCCAGCAGCCCAATCGCGCTCTCGGGGGTTTCCGAGCAGTACTTC. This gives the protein CASSPIALSGVSEQYF.

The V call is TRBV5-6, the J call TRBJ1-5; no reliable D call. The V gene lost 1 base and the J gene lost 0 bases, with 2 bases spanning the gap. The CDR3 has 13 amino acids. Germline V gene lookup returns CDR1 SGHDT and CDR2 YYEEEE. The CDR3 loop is CASSLSSNQPQHF. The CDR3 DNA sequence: TGTGCCAGCAGCTTGAGTAGCAATCAGCCCCAGCATTTT.

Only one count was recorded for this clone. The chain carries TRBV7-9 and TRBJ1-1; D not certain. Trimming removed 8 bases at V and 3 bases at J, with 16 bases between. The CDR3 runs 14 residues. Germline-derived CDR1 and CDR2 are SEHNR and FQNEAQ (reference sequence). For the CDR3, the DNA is TGTGCCAGCGTAATGGGGATGATGGACACTGAAGCTTTCTTT. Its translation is CASVMGMMDTEAFF.